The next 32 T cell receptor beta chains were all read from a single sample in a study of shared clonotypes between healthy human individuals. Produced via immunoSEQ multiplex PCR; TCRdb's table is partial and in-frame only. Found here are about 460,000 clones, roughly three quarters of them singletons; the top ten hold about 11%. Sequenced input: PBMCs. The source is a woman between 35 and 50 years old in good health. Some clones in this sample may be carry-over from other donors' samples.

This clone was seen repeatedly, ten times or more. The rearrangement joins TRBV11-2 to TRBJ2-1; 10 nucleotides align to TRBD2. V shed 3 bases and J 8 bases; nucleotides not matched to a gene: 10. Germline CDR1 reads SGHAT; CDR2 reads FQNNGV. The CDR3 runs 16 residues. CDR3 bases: TGTGCCAGCAGCTTGCTCAGCGGGAGGGCCTCCCATGAGCAGTTCTTC. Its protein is CASSLLSGRASHEQFF.

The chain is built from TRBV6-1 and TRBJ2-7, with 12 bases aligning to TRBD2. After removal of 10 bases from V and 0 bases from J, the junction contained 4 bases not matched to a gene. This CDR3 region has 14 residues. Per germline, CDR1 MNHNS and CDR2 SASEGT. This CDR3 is CATETSGSSYEQYF. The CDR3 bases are TGTGCCACCGAGACTAGCGGGAGCTCCTACGAGCAGTACTTC.

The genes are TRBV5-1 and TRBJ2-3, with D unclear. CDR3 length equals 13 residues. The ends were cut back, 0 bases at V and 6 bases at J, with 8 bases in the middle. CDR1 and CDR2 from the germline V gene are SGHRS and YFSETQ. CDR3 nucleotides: TGCGCCAGCAGCTTGGTCCTAGGGGATACGCAGTATTTT. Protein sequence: CASSLVLGDTQYF.

The chain's CDR3 is CASSAPPAGELFF. CDR3 nucleotides: TGTGCCAGCAGCGCCCCTCCGGCCGGGGAGCTGTTTTTT. The chain has TRBV5-4 and TRBJ2-2, with unresolved D. This CDR3 spans 13 amino acids. V was clipped by 4 bases and J by 6 bases, with 10 bases between them. Germline V gene data show CDR1 as SGHNT and CDR2 as YYREEE (reference sequence).

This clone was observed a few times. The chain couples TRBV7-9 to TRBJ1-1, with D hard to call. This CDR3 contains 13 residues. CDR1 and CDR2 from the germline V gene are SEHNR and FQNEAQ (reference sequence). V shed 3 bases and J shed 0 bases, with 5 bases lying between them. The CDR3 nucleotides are TGTGCCAGCAGCTTTGGGATGAACACTGAAGCTTTCTTT. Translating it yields CASSFGMNTEAFF.

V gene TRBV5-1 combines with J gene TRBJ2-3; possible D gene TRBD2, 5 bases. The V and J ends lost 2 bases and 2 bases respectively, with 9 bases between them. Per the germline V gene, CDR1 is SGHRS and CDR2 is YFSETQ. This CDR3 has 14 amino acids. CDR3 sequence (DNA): TGCGCCAGCAGCTTTAGCGCCTACACAGATACGCAGTATTTT. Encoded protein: CASSFSAYTDTQYF.

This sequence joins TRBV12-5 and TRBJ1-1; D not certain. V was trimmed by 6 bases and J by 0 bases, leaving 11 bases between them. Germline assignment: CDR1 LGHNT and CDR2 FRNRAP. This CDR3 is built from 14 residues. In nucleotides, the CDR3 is TGTGCTAGTGGGGCCGAGGGAATGAACACTGAAGCTTTCTTT. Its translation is CASGAEGMNTEAFF. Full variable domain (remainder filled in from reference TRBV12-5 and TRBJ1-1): DARVTQTPRHKVTEMGQEVTMRCQPILGHNTVFWYRQTMMQGLELLAYFRNRAPLDDSGMPKDRFSAEMPDATLATLKIQPSEPRDSAVYFCASGAEGMNTEAFFGQGTRLTVV.

CDR3 DNA sequence: TGTGCCAGCAGCTTAGTTAGCGGGAGGTTCTCCGGGGAGCTGTTTTTT. Amino acid sequence: CASSLVSGRFSGELFF. The chain uses TRBV7-6 and TRBJ2-2; 10 nucleotides line up with TRBD2. The CDR3 is 16 residues long. The junction had 5 bases not matched to a gene; V was cut back by 1 base and J by 6 bases. Germline V gives CDR1 SGHVS, CDR2 FNYEAQ. Combining the CDR3 with reference TRBV7-6 and TRBJ2-2 gives the whole variable domain GAGVSQSPRYKVTKRGQDVALRCDPISGHVSLYWYRQALGQGPEFLTYFNYEAQQDKSGLPNDRFSAERPEGSISTLTIQRTEQRDSAMYRCASSLVSGRFSGELFFGEGSRLTVL.

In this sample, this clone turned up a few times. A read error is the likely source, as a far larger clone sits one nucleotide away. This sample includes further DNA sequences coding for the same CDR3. CDR3 nucleotide sequence: TGCAGCGAGTCCTCAAACTATGGCTACGCCTTC. Amino acids: CSESSNYGYAF. The rearrangement joins TRBV29-1 to TRBJ1-2; D is undetermined. CDR3 size: 11 residues. The germline V gene encodes CDR1 SQVTM and CDR2 ANQGSEA.

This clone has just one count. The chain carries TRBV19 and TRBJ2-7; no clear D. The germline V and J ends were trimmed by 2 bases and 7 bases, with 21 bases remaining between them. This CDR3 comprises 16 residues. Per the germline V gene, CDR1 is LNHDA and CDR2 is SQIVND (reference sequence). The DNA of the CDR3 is TGTGCCAGTAGTATACTCGAGGCCCCGAAAACGGAAGAGCAGTACTTC. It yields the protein CASSILEAPKTEEQYF.

CDR3 sequence (DNA): TGTGCCAGCAGCGTAGTGGATATGTCCTCGAGTGAGCAGTTCTTC. It specifies CASSVVDMSSSEQFF. The chain links TRBV9 to TRBJ2-1; D unclear. This CDR3 is 15 amino acids long. CDR1 is SGDLS and CDR2 is YYNGEE in the germline V gene. The ends were cut back, 0 bases at V and 9 bases at J, with 16 bases in the middle.

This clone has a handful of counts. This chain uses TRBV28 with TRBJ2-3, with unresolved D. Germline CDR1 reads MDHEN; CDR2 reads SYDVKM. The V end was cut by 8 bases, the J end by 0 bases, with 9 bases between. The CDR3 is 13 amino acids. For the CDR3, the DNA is TGTGCCAGCCTAATGCTTAGCACAGATACGCAGTATTTT. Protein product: CASLMLSTDTQYF.

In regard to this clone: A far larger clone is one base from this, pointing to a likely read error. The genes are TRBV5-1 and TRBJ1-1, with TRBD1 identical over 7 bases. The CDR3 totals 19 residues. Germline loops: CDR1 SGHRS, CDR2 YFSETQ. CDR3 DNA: TGCGCCGGCAGCTTGGACGCTAGGACAGGTGCTTTCATGAACACTGAAGCTTTCTTT. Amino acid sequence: CAGSLDARTGAFMNTEAFF.

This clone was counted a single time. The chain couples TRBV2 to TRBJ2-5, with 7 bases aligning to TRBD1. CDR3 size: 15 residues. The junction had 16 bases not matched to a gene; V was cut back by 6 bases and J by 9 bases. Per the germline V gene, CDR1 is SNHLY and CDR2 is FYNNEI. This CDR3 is CASSIGTAGGVPQYF. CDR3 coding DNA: TGTGCCAGCAGCATCGGGACAGCAGGTGGGGTCCCCCAGTACTTC.

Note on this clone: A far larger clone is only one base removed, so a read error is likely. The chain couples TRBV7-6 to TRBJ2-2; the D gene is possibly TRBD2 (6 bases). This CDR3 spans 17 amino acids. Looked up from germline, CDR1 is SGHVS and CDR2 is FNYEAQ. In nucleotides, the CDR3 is TGTGCCAGCAGACCAGCGGAGTGGGACGGGAACACCGGGGGGCTGTTTTTT. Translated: CASRPAEWDGNTGGLFF.

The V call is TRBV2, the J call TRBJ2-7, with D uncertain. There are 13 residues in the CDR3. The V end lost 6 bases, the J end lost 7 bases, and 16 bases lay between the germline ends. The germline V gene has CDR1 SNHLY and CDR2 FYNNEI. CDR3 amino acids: CASSAPSRREQYF. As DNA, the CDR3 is TGTGCCAGCAGCGCCCCCAGTCGGAGAGAGCAGTACTTC.

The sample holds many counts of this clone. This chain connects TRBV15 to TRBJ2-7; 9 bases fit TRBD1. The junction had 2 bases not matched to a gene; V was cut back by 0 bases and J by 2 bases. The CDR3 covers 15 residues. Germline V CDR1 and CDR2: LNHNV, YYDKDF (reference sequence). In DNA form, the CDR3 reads TGTGCCACCAGCAGAGAGCGGACAGGGGCCTACGAGCAGTACTTC. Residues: CATSRERTGAYEQYF.

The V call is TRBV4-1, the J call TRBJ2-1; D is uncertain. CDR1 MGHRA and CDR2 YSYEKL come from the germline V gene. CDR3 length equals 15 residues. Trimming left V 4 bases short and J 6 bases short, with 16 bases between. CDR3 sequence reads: CASSPVAAPSNEQFF. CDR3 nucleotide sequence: TGCGCCAGCAGCCCTGTGGCGGCGCCTTCCAATGAGCAGTTCTTC.

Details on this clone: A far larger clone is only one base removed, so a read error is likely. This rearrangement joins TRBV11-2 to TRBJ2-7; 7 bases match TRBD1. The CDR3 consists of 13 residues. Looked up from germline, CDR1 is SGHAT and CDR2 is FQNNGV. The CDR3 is CASSVGQPYGQYF. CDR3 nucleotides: TGTGCCAGCAGCGTGGGACAGCCCTACGGGCAGTACTTC. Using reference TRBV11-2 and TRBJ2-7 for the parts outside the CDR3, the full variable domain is EAGVAQSPRYKIIEKRQSVAFWCNPISGHATLYWYQQILGQGPKLLIQFQNNGVVDDSQLPKDRFSAERLKGVDSTLKIQPAKLEDSAVYLCASSVGQPYGQYFGPGTRLTVT.

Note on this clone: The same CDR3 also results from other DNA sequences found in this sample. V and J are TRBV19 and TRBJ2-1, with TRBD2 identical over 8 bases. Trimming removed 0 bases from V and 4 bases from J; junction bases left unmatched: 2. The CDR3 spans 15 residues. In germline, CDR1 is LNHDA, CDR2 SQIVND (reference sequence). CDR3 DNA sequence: TGTGCCAGTAGTATAGAGCTAGCGGGTTACAATGAGCAGTTCTTC. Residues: CASSIELAGYNEQFF.

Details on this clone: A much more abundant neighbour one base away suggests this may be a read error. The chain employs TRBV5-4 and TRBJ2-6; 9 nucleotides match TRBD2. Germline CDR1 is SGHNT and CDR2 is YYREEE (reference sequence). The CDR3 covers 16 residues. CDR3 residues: CTSSPGLASGANVLTF. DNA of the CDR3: TGTACCAGCAGCCCGGGACTAGCAAGTGGGGCCAACGTCCTGACTTTC.

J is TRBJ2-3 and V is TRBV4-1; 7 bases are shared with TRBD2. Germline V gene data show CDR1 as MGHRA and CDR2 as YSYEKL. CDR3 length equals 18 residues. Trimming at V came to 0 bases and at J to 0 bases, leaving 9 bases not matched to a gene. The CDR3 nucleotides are TGCGCCAGCAGCCAAGATATTTGGCGGGAGTCTAGCACAGATACGCAGTATTTT. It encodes CASSQDIWRESSTDTQYF.

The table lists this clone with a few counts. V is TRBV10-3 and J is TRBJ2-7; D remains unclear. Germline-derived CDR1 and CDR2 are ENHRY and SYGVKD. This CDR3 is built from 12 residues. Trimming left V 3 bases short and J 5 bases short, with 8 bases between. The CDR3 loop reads CAISEPGHEQYF. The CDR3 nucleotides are TGTGCCATCAGTGAACCCGGGCACGAGCAGTACTTC.

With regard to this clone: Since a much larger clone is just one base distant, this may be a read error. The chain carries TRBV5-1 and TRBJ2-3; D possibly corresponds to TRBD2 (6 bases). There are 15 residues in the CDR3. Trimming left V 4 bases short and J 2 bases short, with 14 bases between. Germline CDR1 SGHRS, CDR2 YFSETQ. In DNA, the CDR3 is TGCGCCAGCAGCCCCGGGGGATTGGACACAGATACGCAGTATTTT. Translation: CASSPGGLDTDTQYF.

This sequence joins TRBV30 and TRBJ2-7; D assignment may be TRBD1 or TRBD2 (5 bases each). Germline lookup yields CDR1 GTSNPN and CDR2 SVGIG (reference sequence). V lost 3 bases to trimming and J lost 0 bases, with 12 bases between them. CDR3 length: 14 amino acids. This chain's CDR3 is CAWRGWGNSYEQYF. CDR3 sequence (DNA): TGTGCCTGGAGAGGATGGGGGAACTCCTACGAGCAGTACTTC.

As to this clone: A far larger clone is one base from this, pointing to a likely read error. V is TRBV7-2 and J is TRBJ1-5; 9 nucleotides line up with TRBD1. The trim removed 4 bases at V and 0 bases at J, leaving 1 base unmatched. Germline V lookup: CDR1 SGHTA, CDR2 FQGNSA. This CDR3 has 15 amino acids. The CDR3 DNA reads TGTGCCAGCAGCTGGACAGGGGATAGCAATCAGCCCCAGCATTTT. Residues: CASSWTGDSNQPQHF.

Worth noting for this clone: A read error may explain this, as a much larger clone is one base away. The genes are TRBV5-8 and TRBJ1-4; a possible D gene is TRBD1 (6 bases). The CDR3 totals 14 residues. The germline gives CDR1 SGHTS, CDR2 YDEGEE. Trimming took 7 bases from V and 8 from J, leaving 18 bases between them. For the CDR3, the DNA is TGTGCCAGCGGCTCCACAGGGCACAACGAAAAACTGTTTTTT. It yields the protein CASGSTGHNEKLFF.

The CDR3 reads CASSQPGRTTEAFF. DNA for the CDR3: TGTGCCAGCAGCCAACCAGGTAGAACGACTGAAGCTTTCTTT. V is TRBV7-9 and J is TRBJ1-1; the D is unclear. Germline V gives CDR1 SEHNR, CDR2 FQNEAQ (reference sequence). The CDR3 is made up of 14 amino acids. V lost 5 bases and J lost 5, with 15 bases in between.

The DNA for the CDR3 is TGTGCCAGCAGCGTCCGGGGACATGTATCTGAAAAACTGTTTTTT. Residues: CASSVRGHVSEKLFF. The chain links TRBV9 to TRBJ1-4; D is possibly TRBD1 (6 bases). The germline V gene has CDR1 SGDLS and CDR2 YYNGEE. CDR3 size: 15 residues. V shed 2 bases and J shed 7 bases, with 15 bases lying between them.

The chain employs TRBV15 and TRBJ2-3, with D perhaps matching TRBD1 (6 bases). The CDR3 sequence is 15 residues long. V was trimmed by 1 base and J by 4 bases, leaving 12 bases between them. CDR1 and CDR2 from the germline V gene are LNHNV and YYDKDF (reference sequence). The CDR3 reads CATSRGSQGSDTQYF. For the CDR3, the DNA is TGTGCCACCAGCAGAGGGAGTCAGGGGTCAGATACGCAGTATTTT.

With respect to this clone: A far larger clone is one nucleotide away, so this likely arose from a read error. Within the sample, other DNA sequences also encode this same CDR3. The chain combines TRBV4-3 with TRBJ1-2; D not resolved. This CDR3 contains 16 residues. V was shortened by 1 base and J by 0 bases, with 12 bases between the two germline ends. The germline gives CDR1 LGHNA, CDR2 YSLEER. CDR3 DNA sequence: TGCGCCAGCAGCCAAGGTCTAACGGAGACTAACTATGGCTACACCTTC. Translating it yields CASSQGLTETNYGYTF.

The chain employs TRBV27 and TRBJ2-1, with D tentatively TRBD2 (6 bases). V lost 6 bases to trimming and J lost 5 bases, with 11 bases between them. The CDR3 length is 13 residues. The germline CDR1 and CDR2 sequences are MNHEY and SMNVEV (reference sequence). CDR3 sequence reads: CASSPGTHNEQFF. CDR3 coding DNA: TGTGCCAGCAGCCCCGGGACTCACAATGAGCAGTTCTTC.